Only one count was recorded for the clone carrying this TCR beta chain. The sample belongs to a study of blood T cell repertoires in COVID-19. Turning to the study itself: PBMCs, B-cell-depleted T cells, or T cells were the source of the cDNA or gDNA that made up the material.

Profiling relied on immunoSEQ multiplex PCR, and the TCRdb table lists in-frame clones only, not all of them. The sample yields around 230,000 clones, 80% to 85% seen once. Germline assignment: CDR1 SGHRS and CDR2 YFSETQ. V lost 0 bases and J lost 4, with 8 bases in between. This CDR3 contains 14 residues. The sample was peripheral blood. The J gene is TRBJ1-3, the V gene TRBV5-1; no reliable D call. The TCR sequence derives from an older woman with active or convalescent COVID-19. The CDR3 DNA reads as TGCGCCAGCAGCTTGGAATCGGTAGGAAACACCATATATTTT. Protein sequence: CASSLESVGNTIYF.